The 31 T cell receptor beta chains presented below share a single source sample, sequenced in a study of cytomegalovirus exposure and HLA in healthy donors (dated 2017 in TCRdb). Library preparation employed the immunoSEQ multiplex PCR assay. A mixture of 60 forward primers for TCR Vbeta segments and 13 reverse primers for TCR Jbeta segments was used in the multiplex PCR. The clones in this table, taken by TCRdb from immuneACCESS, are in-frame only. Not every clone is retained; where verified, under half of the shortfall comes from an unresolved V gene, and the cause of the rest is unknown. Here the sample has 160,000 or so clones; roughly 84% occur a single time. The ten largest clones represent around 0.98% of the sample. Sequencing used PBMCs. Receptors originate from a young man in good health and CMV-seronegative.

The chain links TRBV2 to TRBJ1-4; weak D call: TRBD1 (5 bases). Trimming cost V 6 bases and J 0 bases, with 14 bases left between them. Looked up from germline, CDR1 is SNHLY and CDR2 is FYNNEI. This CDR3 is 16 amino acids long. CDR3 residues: CASRTWSTATNEKLFF. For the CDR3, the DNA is TGTGCCAGCAGGACGTGGTCGACAGCAACTAATGAAAAACTGTTTTTT.

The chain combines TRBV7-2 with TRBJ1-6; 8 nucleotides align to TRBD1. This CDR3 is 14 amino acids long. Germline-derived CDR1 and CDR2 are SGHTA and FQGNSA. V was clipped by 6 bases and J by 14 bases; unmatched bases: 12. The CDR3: CASSPGQAIEALHF. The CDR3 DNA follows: TGTGCCAGCAGTCCGGGACAGGCAATTGAAGCCCTCCACTTT.

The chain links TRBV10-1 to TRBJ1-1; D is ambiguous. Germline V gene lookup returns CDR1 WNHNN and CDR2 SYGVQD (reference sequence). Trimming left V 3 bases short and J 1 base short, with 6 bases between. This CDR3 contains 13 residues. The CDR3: CASSETPNTEAFF. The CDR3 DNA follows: TGCGCCAGCAGTGAAACACCGAACACTGAAGCTTTCTTT.

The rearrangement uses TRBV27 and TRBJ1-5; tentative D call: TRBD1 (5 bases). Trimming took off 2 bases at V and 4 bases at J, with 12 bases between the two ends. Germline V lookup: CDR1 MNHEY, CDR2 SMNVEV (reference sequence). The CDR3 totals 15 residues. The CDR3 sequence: CASSLVGQGNQPQHF. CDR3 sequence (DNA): TGTGCCAGCAGTTTAGTGGGGCAGGGAAATCAGCCCCAGCATTTT.

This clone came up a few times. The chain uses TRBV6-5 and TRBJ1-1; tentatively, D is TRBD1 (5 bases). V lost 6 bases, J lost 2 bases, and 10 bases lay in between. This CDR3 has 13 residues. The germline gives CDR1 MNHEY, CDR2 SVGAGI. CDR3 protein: CASSRTLNTEAFF. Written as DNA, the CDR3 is TGTGCCAGCAGCCGGACACTTAACACTGAAGCTTTCTTT.

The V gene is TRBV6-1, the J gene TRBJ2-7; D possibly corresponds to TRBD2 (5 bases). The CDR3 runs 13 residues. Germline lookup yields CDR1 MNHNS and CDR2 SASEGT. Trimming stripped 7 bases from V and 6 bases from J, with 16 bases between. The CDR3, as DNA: TGTGCCAGCACCGCTCTAGCACATGTCGAGCAGTACTTC. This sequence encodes CASTALAHVEQYF.

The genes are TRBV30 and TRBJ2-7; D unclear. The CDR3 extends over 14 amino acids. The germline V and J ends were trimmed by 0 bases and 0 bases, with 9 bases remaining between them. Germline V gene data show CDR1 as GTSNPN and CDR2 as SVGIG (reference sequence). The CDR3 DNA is TGTGCCTGGAGTGTAAACAGAAACTCCTACGAGCAGTACTTC. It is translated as CAWSVNRNSYEQYF.

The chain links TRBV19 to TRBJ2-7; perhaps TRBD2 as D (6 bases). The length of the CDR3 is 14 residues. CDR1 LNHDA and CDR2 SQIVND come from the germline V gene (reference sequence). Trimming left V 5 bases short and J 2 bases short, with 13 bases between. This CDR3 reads CASSAGGRTYEQYF. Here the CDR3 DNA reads TGTGCCAGTAGTGCTGGGGGGAGAACCTACGAGCAGTACTTC.

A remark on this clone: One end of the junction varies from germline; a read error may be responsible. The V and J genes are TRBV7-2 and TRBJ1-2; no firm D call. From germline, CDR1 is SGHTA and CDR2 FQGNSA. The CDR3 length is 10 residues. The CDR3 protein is CAELRNGCTF. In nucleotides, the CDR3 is TGTGCCGAGCTGAGGAATGGCTGCACCTTC.

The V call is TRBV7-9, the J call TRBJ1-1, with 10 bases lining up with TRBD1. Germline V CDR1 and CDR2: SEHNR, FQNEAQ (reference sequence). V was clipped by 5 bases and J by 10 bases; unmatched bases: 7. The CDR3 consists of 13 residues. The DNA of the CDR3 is TGTGCCAGCAGCGCACGGGGGACAGGGGTAGCTTTCTTT. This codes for CASSARGTGVAFF.

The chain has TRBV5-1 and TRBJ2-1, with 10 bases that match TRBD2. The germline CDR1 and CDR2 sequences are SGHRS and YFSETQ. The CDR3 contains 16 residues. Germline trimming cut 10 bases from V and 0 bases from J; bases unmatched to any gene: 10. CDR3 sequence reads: CAPNGAGGCSYNEQFF. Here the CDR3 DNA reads TGCGCCCCCAACGGAGCGGGAGGGTGCTCCTACAATGAGCAGTTCTTC.

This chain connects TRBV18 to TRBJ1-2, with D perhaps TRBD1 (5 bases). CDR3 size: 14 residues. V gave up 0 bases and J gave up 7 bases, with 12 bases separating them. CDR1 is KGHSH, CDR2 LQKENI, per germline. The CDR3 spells CASSPPGTYVGYTF. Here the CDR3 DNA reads TGTGCCAGCTCACCACCGGGGACTTACGTTGGCTACACCTTC.

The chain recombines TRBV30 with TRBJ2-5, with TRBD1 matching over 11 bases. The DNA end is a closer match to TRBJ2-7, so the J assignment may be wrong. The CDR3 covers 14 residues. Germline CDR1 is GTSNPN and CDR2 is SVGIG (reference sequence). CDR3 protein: CAWSIGTGGYEQYF. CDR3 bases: TGTGCCTGGAGCATCGGGACAGGGGGCTACGAGCAGTACTTC.

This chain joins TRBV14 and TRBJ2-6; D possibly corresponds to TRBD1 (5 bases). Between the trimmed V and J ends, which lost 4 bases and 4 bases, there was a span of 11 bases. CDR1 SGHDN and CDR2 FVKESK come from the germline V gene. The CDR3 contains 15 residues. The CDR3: CASSRRTSGANVLTF. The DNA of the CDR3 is TGTGCCAGCAGCCGCCGGACATCAGGGGCCAACGTCCTGACTTTC.

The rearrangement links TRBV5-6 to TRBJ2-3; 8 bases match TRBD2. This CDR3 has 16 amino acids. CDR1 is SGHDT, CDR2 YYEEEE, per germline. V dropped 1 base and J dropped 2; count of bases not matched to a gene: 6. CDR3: CASSLYGGGPTDTQYF. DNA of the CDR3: TGTGCCAGCAGCTTGTATGGCGGGGGGCCCACAGATACGCAGTATTTT. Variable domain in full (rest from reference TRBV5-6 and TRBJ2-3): DAGVTQSPTHLIKTRGQQVTLRCSPKSGHDTVSWYQQALGQGPQFIFQYYEEEERQRGNFPDRFSGHQFPNYSSELNVNALLLGDSALYLCASSLYGGGPTDTQYFGPGTRLTVL.

CDR3 bases: TGTGCCAGCAGTTTAGCTCGGGGTTCCCAAGAGACCCAGTACTTC. Protein product: CASSLARGSQETQYF. The rearrangement links TRBV27 to TRBJ2-5; the D gene is possibly TRBD2 (5 bases). V lost 2 bases and J 1 base, leaving 11 bases between the germline ends. Germline V gene data show CDR1 as MNHEY and CDR2 as SMNVEV (reference sequence). The CDR3 covers 15 residues.

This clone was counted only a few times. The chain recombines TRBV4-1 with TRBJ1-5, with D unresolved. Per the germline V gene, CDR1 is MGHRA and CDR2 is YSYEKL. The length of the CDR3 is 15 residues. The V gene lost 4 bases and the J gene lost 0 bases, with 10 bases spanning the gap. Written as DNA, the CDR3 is TGCGCCAGCAGCCCACTCGCGAATAGCAATCAGCCCCAGCATTTT. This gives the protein CASSPLANSNQPQHF.

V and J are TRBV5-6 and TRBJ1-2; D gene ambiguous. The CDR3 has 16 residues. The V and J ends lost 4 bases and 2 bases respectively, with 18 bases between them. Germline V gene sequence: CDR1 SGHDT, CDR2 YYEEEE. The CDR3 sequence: CASSLGRPTLNYGYTF. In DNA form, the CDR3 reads TGTGCCAGCAGCCTGGGGAGGCCCACCCTCAACTATGGCTACACCTTC.

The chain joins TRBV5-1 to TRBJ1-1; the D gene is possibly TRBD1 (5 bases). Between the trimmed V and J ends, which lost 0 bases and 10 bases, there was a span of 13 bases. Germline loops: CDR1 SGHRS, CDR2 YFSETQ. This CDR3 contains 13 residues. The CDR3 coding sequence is TGCGCCAGCAGCTTGGATCCAGGGTTGAGAGCTTTCTTT. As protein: CASSLDPGLRAFF.

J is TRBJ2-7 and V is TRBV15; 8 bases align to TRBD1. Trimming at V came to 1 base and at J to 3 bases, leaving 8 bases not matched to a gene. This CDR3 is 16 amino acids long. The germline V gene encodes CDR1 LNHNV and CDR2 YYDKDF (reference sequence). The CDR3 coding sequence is TGTGCCACCAGCAGAGCCGTCGGACAGGGAAACTACGAGCAGTACTTC. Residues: CATSRAVGQGNYEQYF.

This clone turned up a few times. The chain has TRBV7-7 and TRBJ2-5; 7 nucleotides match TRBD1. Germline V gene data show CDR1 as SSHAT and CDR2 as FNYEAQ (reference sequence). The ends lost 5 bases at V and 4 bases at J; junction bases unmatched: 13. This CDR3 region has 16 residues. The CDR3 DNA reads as TGTGCCAGCAGCCCCCGCCGACAGGGCTCTGGAGAGACCCAGTACTTC. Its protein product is CASSPRRQGSGETQYF.

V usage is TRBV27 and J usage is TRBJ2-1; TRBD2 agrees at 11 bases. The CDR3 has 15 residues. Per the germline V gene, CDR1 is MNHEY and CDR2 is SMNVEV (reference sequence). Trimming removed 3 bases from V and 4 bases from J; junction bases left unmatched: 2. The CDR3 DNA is TGTGCCAGCAGTTTTAGCGGGGGGGGATACAATGAGCAGTTCTTC. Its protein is CASSFSGGGYNEQFF.

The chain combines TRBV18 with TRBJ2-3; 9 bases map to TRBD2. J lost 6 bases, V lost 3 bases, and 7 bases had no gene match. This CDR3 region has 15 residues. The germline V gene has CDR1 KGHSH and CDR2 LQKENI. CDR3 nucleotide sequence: TGTGCCAGCTCACCGCTAGGGACTAGCATCGATACGCAGTATTTT. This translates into CASSPLGTSIDTQYF. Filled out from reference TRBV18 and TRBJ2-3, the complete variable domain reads NAGVMQNPRHLVRRRGQEARLRCSPMKGHSHVYWYRQLPEEGLKFMVYLQKENIIDESGMPKERFSAEFPKEGPSILRIQQVVRGDSAAYFCASSPLGTSIDTQYFGPGTRLTVL.

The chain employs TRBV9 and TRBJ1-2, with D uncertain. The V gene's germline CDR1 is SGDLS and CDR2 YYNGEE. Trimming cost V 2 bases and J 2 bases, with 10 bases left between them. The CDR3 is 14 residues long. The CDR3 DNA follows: TGTGCCAGCAGCGTCGGTGGGCAAAACTATGGCTACACCTTC. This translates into CASSVGGQNYGYTF.

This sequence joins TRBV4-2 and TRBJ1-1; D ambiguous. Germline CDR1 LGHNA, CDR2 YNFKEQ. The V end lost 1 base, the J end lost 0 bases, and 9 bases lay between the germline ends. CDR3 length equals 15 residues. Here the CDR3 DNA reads TGTGCCAGCAGCCAAGGGAAACAGATGAACACTGAAGCTTTCTTT. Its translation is CASSQGKQMNTEAFF.

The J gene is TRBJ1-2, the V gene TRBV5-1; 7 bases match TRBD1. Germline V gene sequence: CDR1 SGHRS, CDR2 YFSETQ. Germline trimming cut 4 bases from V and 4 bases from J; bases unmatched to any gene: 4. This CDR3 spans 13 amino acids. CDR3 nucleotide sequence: TGCGCCAGCAGCCAGGGACAGAGCTATGGCTACACCTTC. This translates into CASSQGQSYGYTF.

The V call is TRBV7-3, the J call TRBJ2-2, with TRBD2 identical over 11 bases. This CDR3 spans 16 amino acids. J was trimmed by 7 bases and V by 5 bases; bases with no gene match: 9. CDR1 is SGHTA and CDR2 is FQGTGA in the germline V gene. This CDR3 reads CASSPGSGRAGGELFF. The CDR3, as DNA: TGTGCCAGCAGCCCCGGTAGCGGGAGGGCCGGCGGGGAGCTGTTTTTT.

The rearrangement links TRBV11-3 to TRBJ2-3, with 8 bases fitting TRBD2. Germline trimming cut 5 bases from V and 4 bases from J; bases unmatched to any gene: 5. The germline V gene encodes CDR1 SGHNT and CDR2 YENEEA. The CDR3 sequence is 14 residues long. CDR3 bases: TGTGCCAGCAGCCCTCGGACTAGCTCAGATACGCAGTATTTT. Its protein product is CASSPRTSSDTQYF. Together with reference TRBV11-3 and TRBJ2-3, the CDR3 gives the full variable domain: EAGVVQSPRYKIIEKKQPVAFWCNPISGHNTLYWYLQNLGQGPELLIRYENEEAVDDSQLPKDRFSAERLKGVDSTLKIQPAELGDSAVYLCASSPRTSSDTQYFGPGTRLTVL.

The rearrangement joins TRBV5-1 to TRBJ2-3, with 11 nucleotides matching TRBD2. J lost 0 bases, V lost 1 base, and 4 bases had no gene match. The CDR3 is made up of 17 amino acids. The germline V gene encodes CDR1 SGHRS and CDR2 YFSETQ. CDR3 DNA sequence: TGCGCCAGCAGCTTGACTAGCGGGGGCCCTAGCACAGATACGCAGTATTTT. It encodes CASSLTSGGPSTDTQYF. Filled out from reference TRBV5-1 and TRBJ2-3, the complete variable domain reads KAGVTQTPRYLIKTRGQQVTLSCSPISGHRSVSWYQQTPGQGLQFLFEYFSETQRNKGNFPGRFSGRQFSNSRSEMNVSTLELGDSALYLCASSLTSGGPSTDTQYFGPGTRLTVL.

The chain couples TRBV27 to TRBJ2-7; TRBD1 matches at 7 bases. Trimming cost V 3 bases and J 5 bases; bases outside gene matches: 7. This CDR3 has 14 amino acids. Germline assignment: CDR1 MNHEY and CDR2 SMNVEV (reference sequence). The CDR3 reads CASSFYDRDHEQYF. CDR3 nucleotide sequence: TGTGCCAGCAGTTTTTACGACAGGGACCACGAGCAGTACTTC.

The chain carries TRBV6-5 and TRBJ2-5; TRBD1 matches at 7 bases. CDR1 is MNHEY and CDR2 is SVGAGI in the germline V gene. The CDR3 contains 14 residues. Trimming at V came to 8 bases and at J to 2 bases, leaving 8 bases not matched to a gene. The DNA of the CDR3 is TGTGCCAGCGCGGCAGGGGGAGAACAAGAGACCCAGTACTTC. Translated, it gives CASAAGGEQETQYF.